Presented here are 30 T cell receptor beta chains from one specimen sequenced in a study of CD8 T cells in ankylosing spondylitis (dated 2017 in TCRdb). The library was generated by 5' RACE. The instrument was an Illumina HiSeq 2500. Through fastp at Q25 and MiXCR, TCRdb rebuilt clones from the public reads, retaining in-frame beta chains. CDR3 protein duplicates are merged, each entry listing the most common genes and DNA. This sample gives some 180,000 distinct CDR3 sequences in total; about 18% of them show up just once. The ten largest make up around 4.7% of the sample. The sample comprised blood, either unsorted or a sorted T cell fraction (not recorded which). The receptors here all came from a male donor aged 5 to 29 with ankylosing spondylitis or in good health (not recorded which). Donor details come from another sample of the same person, matched by shared clones.

J is TRBJ1-1 and V is TRBV27; 9 nucleotides align to TRBD1. This CDR3 comprises 16 residues. V lost 4 bases and J lost 5; bases outside the gene matches: 11. Per germline, CDR1 MNHEY and CDR2 SMNVEV (reference sequence). Here the CDR3 reads CASSSISPQGATEAFF. The CDR3 nucleotides read TGTGCCAGCAGTTCCATTAGCCCACAGGGGGCGACTGAAGCTTTCTTT.

This clonotype was counted at least ten times. V is TRBV5-1 and J is TRBJ2-3; no reliable D call. The germline CDR1 and CDR2 sequences are SGHRS and YFSETQ. V was clipped by 0 bases and J by 5 bases, with 7 bases between them. CDR3 length equals 13 residues. The CDR3 is CASSLAELDTQYF. The CDR3 DNA reads as TGCGCCAGCAGCTTGGCCGAGTTAGATACGCAGTATTTT.

Ten or more counts support this clonotype. The chain recombines TRBV11-2 with TRBJ1-1; a possible D gene is TRBD1 (5 bases). The V end lost 1 base, the J end lost 6 bases, and 15 bases lay between the germline ends. Germline V gene lookup returns CDR1 SGHAT and CDR2 FQNNGV. This CDR3 has 15 amino acids. CDR3 coding DNA: TGTGCCAGCAGCTTAGTGGAAGTGGGGCCCTCTGAAGCTTTCTTT. Protein product: CASSLVEVGPSEAFF.

Ten or more counts support this clonotype. The chain has TRBV5-5 and TRBJ1-5, with D tentatively TRBD1 (5 bases). Germline V CDR1 and CDR2: SGHKS, YYEKEE (reference sequence). With 0 bases removed from V and 11 bases from J, the gap between germline ends came to 15 bases. CDR3 length equals 14 residues. The CDR3 loop reads CASSLEAQGPTQHF. CDR3 DNA sequence: TGTGCCAGCAGCTTGGAGGCTCAGGGCCCAACCCAGCATTTT.

There are many counts of this clonotype. The gene calls are TRBV4-1 and TRBJ2-1; D gene uncertain. The length of the CDR3 is 14 residues. V dropped 1 base and J dropped 5 bases, with 9 bases sitting between them. Germline values: CDR1 MGHRA, CDR2 YSYEKL. The CDR3 loop reads CASSQGVRDNEQFF. In DNA form, the CDR3 reads TGCGCCAGCAGCCAAGGAGTACGTGACAATGAGCAGTTCTTC.

This clonotype has at least ten counts. The V gene is TRBV5-1, the J gene TRBJ2-3; D possibly corresponds to TRBD2 (5 bases). The CDR3 has 13 amino acids. Per germline, CDR1 SGHRS and CDR2 YFSETQ. The V gene lost 4 bases and the J gene lost 4 bases, with 10 bases spanning the gap. The DNA for the CDR3 is TGCGCCAGCAGCCCGCGGCGGGCAGATACGCAGTATTTT. Residues: CASSPRRADTQYF. Combining the CDR3 with reference TRBV5-1 and TRBJ2-3 gives the whole variable domain KAGVTQTPRYLIKTRGQQVTLSCSPISGHRSVSWYQQTPGQGLQFLFEYFSETQRNKGNFPGRFSGRQFSNSRSEMNVSTLELGDSALYLCASSPRRADTQYFGPGTRLTVL.

The rearrangement uses TRBV29-1 and TRBJ2-1; 7 nucleotides match TRBD2. The CDR3 has 12 amino acids. Trimming cost V 8 bases and J 6 bases; bases outside gene matches: 7. Germline V gives CDR1 SQVTM, CDR2 ANQGSEA. The CDR3 loop is CSSSSGINEQFF. In nucleotides, the CDR3 is TGCAGCTCATCCAGCGGGATCAATGAGCAGTTCTTC.

The table lists this clonotype with many counts. The V call is TRBV7-2, the J call TRBJ2-7; D gene unclear. Germline V gives CDR1 SGHTA, CDR2 FQGNSA. The CDR3 covers 15 residues. V was cut by 2 bases and J by 2 bases, with 13 bases left in between. CDR3 protein: CASSLSSVTPYEQYV. The CDR3 nucleotides read TGTGCCAGCAGCTTAAGTTCTGTCACCCCCTACGAGCAGTACGTC.

This clonotype was found once. This chain links TRBV7-7 with TRBJ1-3; D gene unclear. This CDR3 region has 13 residues. V lost 5 bases and J lost 3, with 8 bases in between. The germline V gene has CDR1 SSHAT and CDR2 FNYEAQ (reference sequence). CDR3 DNA sequence: TGTGCCAGCAGCCAAGAAATTGGAAACACCATATATTTT. Protein: CASSQEIGNTIYF.

As DNA, the CDR3 is TGCGCCAGCGGCCTGGGGGGACTCGACGAGCAGTACTTC. Its translation: CASGLGGLDEQYF. The V call is TRBV5-1, the J call TRBJ2-7; perhaps TRBD2 as D (6 bases). The CDR3 has 13 residues. Deletions cut 7 bases from V and 5 bases from J, with 16 bases between. Germline loops: CDR1 SGHRS, CDR2 YFSETQ.

This clonotype came up many times. The chain has TRBV12-3 or TRBV12-4 and TRBJ2-7, with D possibly TRBD2 on 5 matching bases. The CDR3 length is 16 residues. The ends were cut back, 5 bases at V and 0 bases at J, with 17 bases in the middle. CDR3 DNA: TGTGCCAGCAGTCCCACTAGGCTTTTTAGCTCCTACGAGCAGTACTTC. The encoded protein is CASSPTRLFSSYEQYF.

Many counts were recorded for this clonotype. The chain carries TRBV11-2 and TRBJ2-5; D is uncertain. With 1 base removed from V and 2 bases from J, the gap between germline ends came to 5 bases. The CDR3 contains 13 residues. Germline V gene data show CDR1 as SGHAT and CDR2 as FQNNGV. The CDR3 is CASSLGMQETQYF. In DNA form, the CDR3 reads TGTGCCAGCAGCTTAGGGATGCAAGAGACCCAGTACTTC.

At least ten counts were recorded for this clonotype. The rearrangement joins TRBV6-1 to TRBJ1-1, with 9 bases matching TRBD1. J gave up 7 bases and V 6 bases, and 9 bases lay outside the gene matches. This CDR3 comprises 14 residues. CDR1 and CDR2 from the germline V gene are MNHNS and SASEGT. CDR3 amino acids: CASRGRTGAYEAFF. DNA for the CDR3: TGTGCCAGCAGGGGAAGGACAGGGGCGTATGAAGCTTTCTTT.

This clonotype was recorded many times. The chain is built from TRBV3-1 and TRBJ2-5; the D is unclear. The V and J ends lost 1 base and 5 bases respectively, with 5 bases between them. Looked up from germline, CDR1 is LGHDT and CDR2 is YNNKEL (reference sequence). The CDR3 loop spans 12 amino acids. The CDR3 spells CASSQVGETQYF. Here the CDR3 DNA reads TGTGCCAGCAGCCAAGTGGGTGAGACCCAGTACTTC.

The CDR3 DNA sequence: TGTGCCAGCGGGGGTGAGCAGTTCTTC. Its translation is CASGGEQFF. The chain joins TRBV12-3 or TRBV12-4 to TRBJ2-1; perhaps D is TRBD1 or TRBD2 (5 bases each). V shed 8 bases and J shed 9 bases, with 5 bases lying between them. The CDR3 has 9 amino acids.

The chain links TRBV30 to TRBJ1-5, with a weak D call TRBD1 (6 bases). This CDR3 is 14 amino acids long. CDR1 is GTSNPN and CDR2 is SVGIG in the germline V gene (reference sequence). Trimming took 3 bases from V and 2 from J, leaving 11 bases between them. The CDR3 protein is CAWSTGIGNQPQHF. CDR3 nucleotides: TGTGCCTGGAGCACAGGGATCGGCAATCAGCCCCAGCATTTT.

This clonotype appeared many times. CDR3 protein: CASSGAIGQNYNEQFF. CDR3 bases: TGTGCCAGCAGTGGCGCTATCGGACAGAATTACAATGAGCAGTTCTTC. This chain joins TRBV2 and TRBJ2-1; perhaps TRBD1 as D (6 bases). The CDR3 has 16 residues. The ends were cut back, 4 bases at V and 4 bases at J, with 17 bases in the middle. Germline V gene sequence: CDR1 SNHLY, CDR2 FYNNEI.

This clonotype showed up many times. With a much larger clone just one base away, this may be a read error. The V gene is TRBV27, the J gene TRBJ1-5; maybe TRBD1 (5 bases). There are 14 residues in the CDR3. Trimming took 6 bases from V and 1 from J, leaving 10 bases between them. Germline values: CDR1 MNHEY, CDR2 SMNVEV (reference sequence). Here the CDR3 DNA reads TGTGCCAGCAGGACAGAGGGAAGCAATCAGCCCCAGCATTTT. This gives the protein CASRTEGSNQPQHF.

This clonotype was recorded at least ten times. The chain uses TRBV24-1 and TRBJ2-7, with D uncertain. Deletions cut 5 bases from V and 7 bases from J, with 17 bases between. Germline V CDR1 and CDR2: KGHDR, SFDVKD. The CDR3 has 14 amino acids. CDR3 loop: CATSVPFPGEEQYV. The CDR3 DNA sequence: TGTGCCACCAGTGTTCCTTTCCCAGGTGAGGAGCAGTACGTC.

The genes are TRBV14 and TRBJ2-1; 10 positions match TRBD2. CDR1 is SGHDN and CDR2 is FVKESK in the germline V gene. Trimming took 5 bases from V and 4 from J; bases not matched to a gene: 5. This CDR3 comprises 15 residues. The DNA for the CDR3 is TGTGCCAGCAGCGACCTAGCGGGGGTATACAATGAGCAGTTCTTC. It translates to CASSDLAGVYNEQFF.

The rearrangement links TRBV20-1 to TRBJ2-5; TRBD2 might be the D (5 bases). CDR3 length: 13 amino acids. Looked up from germline, CDR1 is DFQATT and CDR2 is SNEGSKA (reference sequence). The V gene lost 7 bases and the J gene lost 5 bases, with 17 bases spanning the gap. The CDR3 reads CSGGDHVRETQYF. The CDR3 DNA sequence: TGCAGTGGGGGAGACCACGTGCGGGAGACCCAGTACTTC.

This CDR3 reads CASSLAQSYGYTF. In DNA form, the CDR3 reads TGTGCCAGCAGCTTAGCACAAAGCTATGGCTACACCTTC. The chain couples TRBV7-9 to TRBJ1-2; D uncertain. Germline-derived CDR1 and CDR2 are SEHNR and FQNEAQ (reference sequence). There are 13 residues in the CDR3. V lost 0 bases to trimming and J lost 4 bases, with 6 bases between them.

This clonotype was counted ten times or more. The CDR3 sequence: CASSQQGGNEQFF. For the CDR3, the DNA is TGCGCCAGCAGCCAACAGGGAGGCAATGAGCAGTTCTTC. The chain combines TRBV5-1 with TRBJ2-1; TRBD1 or TRBD2 may be the D gene (6 bases each). This CDR3 is 13 amino acids long. The germline CDR1 and CDR2 sequences are SGHRS and YFSETQ. V lost 4 bases and J 6 bases, leaving 11 bases between the germline ends.

This sequence joins TRBV29-1 and TRBJ2-5, with 7 bases identical to TRBD2. V was clipped by 4 bases and J by 1 base; unmatched bases: 3. Germline lookup yields CDR1 SQVTM and CDR2 ANQGSEA. The CDR3 is 13 residues long. In nucleotides, the CDR3 is TGCAGCGTTGGGGAGGGTCGCCAAGAGACCCAGTACTTC. Residues: CSVGEGRQETQYF.

There are many counts of this clonotype. The J gene is TRBJ2-7, the V gene TRBV7-9; TRBD1 aligns across 7 bases. V lost 5 bases and J lost 1; bases outside the gene matches: 8. Germline assignment: CDR1 SEHNR and CDR2 FQNEAQ (reference sequence). CDR3 length equals 15 residues. In DNA, the CDR3 is TGTGCCAGCAGCCCCAGACAGGGTGTTTCCTACGAGCAGTACTTC. It is translated as CASSPRQGVSYEQYF.

The chain combines TRBV4-2 with TRBJ2-4; 8 bases are shared with TRBD2. Germline assignment: CDR1 LGHNA and CDR2 YNFKEQ. The CDR3 contains 15 residues. Losses at the gene ends were 0 bases for V and 5 bases for J; bases not matched to a gene: 3. DNA of the CDR3: TGTGCCAGCAGCCAAGATCTACTAGCGGAAAACATTCAGTACTTC. Translated, it gives CASSQDLLAENIQYF.

This clonotype was detected ten times or more. The chain links TRBV27 to TRBJ1-5; D may be TRBD1 (6 bases). CDR1 MNHEY and CDR2 SMNVEV come from the germline V gene (reference sequence). There are 14 residues in the CDR3. The V end lost 3 bases, the J end lost 5 bases, and 11 bases lay between the germline ends. CDR3 DNA: TGTGCCAGCAGTTTCAGGGGCAAAGATCAGCCCCAGCATTTT. Translated, it gives CASSFRGKDQPQHF.

This clonotype was counted at least ten times. The chain couples TRBV4-3 to TRBJ2-7; D is possibly TRBD1 (6 bases). This CDR3 has 16 residues. Germline CDR1 LGHNA, CDR2 YSLEER. The V gene lost 0 bases and the J gene lost 0 bases, with 12 bases spanning the gap. The CDR3 sequence is CASSQDLWTVSYEQYF. CDR3 nucleotide sequence: TGCGCCAGCAGCCAAGATCTCTGGACAGTCTCCTACGAGCAGTACTTC.

Ten or more counts support this clonotype. This chain uses TRBV7-2 with TRBJ2-7, with D maybe TRBD2 (6 bases). V shed 4 bases and J shed 5 bases, with 15 bases lying between them. Germline CDR1 SGHTA, CDR2 FQGNSA. The CDR3 has 14 residues. CDR3 bases: TGTGCCAGCAGCTATAGGAGGGTCGAGGACGAGCAGTACTTC. Translating it yields CASSYRRVEDEQYF. The full variable domain, in which reference TRBV7-2 and TRBJ2-7 provide the parts outside the CDR3, is GAGVSQSPSNKVTEKGKDVELRCDPISGHTALYWYRQSLGQGLEFLIYFQGNSAPDKSGLPSDRFSAERTGGSVSTLTIQRTQQEDSAVYLCASSYRRVEDEQYFGPGTRLTVT.

This rearrangement joins TRBV7-8 to TRBJ2-7, with D unclear. The V and J ends lost 1 base and 2 bases respectively, with 15 bases between them. Germline CDR1 is SGHVS and CDR2 is FQNEAQ. This CDR3 is 16 amino acids long. CDR3 loop: CASSLVADGNPYEQYF. The CDR3 DNA reads as TGTGCCAGCAGCTTAGTTGCGGACGGAAATCCCTACGAGCAGTACTTC.